These 7 T cell receptor beta chains were all obtained from the same sample, sequenced in a study of regulatory T cells in long-lasting Graves disease. Time point specified: newly diagnosed GD, antithyroid drugs for less than 3 months. Extracted RNA from PBMCs served as the source of the TCR library. With iRepertoire HTBI primers and Arm-PCR of CDR3 regions, TCR beta libraries were built. TCRdb re-analysed the multiplex PCR reads in MiXCR, keeping a single row per CDR3 protein. Counted here are around 450,000 distinct CDR3 sequences, 15% occurring once; the ten biggest clones make up around 7.6%. The sample was also reused in another study, on T cells in Graves' hyperthyroidism and ophthalmopathy.

The sequencing used peripheral blood mononuclear cells (PBMCs), collected at new diagnosis, from a patient treated with antithyroid drugs. The receptors stem from a woman aged 40 to 49 with Graves disease.

This chain connects TRBV20-1 to TRBJ2-1; no clear D. Germline-derived CDR1 and CDR2 are DFQATT and SNEGSKA (reference sequence). The CDR3 has 14 residues. Trimming cost V 3 bases and J 0 bases, with 9 bases left between them. The CDR3 sequence: CSASAWSSYNEQFF. The CDR3 region has the DNA TGCAGTGCTAGTGCCTGGAGCTCCTACAATGAGCAGTTCTTC.

This clonotype was found many times. The chain uses TRBV25-1 and TRBJ2-3; tentative D call: TRBD1 (5 bases). V lost 4 bases, J lost 8 bases, and 19 bases lay in between. Germline assignment: CDR1 MGHDK and CDR2 SYGVNS. CDR3 length: 15 amino acids. In nucleotides, the CDR3 is TGTGCCAGCAGTGGAGGACAAACCGCCATTGTTACGCAGTATTTT. It translates to CASSGGQTAIVTQYF. Variable domain in full (rest from reference TRBV25-1 and TRBJ2-3): EADIYQTPRYLVIGTGKKITLECSQTMGHDKMYWYQQDPGMELHLIHYSYGVNSTEKGDLSSESTVSRIRTEHFPLTLESARPSHTSQYLCASSGGQTAIVTQYFGPGTRLTVL.

This chain uses TRBV10-3 with TRBJ2-7; TRBD2 might be the D (6 bases). The CDR3 covers 13 residues. With 8 bases removed from V and 4 bases from J, the gap between germline ends came to 15 bases. Germline CDR1 and CDR2: ENHRY and SYGVKD. As DNA, the CDR3 is TGTGCCATCCGGACCTTTGCGGGATACGAGCAGTACTTC. It encodes CAIRTFAGYEQYF.

As concerns this clonotype: Since a much larger clone is just one base distant, this may be a read error. The chain recombines TRBV5-1 with TRBJ1-1; 8 positions match TRBD1. Germline V gene sequence: CDR1 SGHRS, CDR2 YFSETQ. This CDR3 region has 15 residues. The CDR3 sequence: CASGLVDRGNTEAFF. For the CDR3, the DNA is TGCGCCAGCGGCTTGGTCGACAGGGGGAACACTGAAGCTTTCTTT.

The table lists this clonotype with many counts. The chain combines TRBV28 with TRBJ2-7; 7 bases align to TRBD1. The CDR3 consists of 15 residues. The junction had 8 bases not matched to a gene; V was cut back by 6 bases and J by 0 bases. The germline V gene encodes CDR1 MDHEN and CDR2 SYDVKM. CDR3 sequence: CASRPTGQSSYEQYF. CDR3 DNA sequence: TGTGCCAGCAGACCGACAGGGCAGAGCTCCTACGAGCAGTACTTC.

This clonotype was picked up a small number of times. This sequence joins TRBV19 and TRBJ2-1, with TRBD2 as a possible D gene (5 bases). This CDR3 has 13 residues. CDR1 is LNHDA and CDR2 is SQIVND in the germline V gene (reference sequence). V was pared by 4 bases and J by 10 bases, with 14 bases between. The CDR3, as DNA: TGTGCCAGTAGTAGATCGGGGTGGTTGGAGCAGTTCTTC. As protein: CASSRSGWLEQFF.

The rearrangement uses TRBV27 and TRBJ1-2; tentative D call: TRBD1 (6 bases). V was trimmed by 4 bases and J by 4 bases, leaving 13 bases between them. The CDR3 has 14 residues. CDR1 is MNHEY, CDR2 SMNVEV, per germline (reference sequence). This CDR3 is CASSYLDSTYGYTF. The CDR3 DNA reads as TGTGCCAGCAGTTACTTGGACAGCACCTATGGCTACACCTTC.